Each of the 28 T cell receptor beta chains below was sequenced from the same sample in a study of blood T cell repertoires in COVID-19. Only in-frame clones appear in the TCRdb table, and some are missing; sequencing was by immunoSEQ multiplex PCR. The data hold roughly 480,000 clones, with approximately 92% observed a single time. Sample: peripheral blood. These receptors were taken from a man younger than 35 with COVID-19, enrolled during active disease.

V and J are TRBV14 and TRBJ1-1; tentative D call: TRBD1 (5 bases). The CDR3 is made up of 16 amino acids. Trimming cost V 2 bases and J 4 bases, with 17 bases left between them. Germline V gives CDR1 SGHDN, CDR2 FVKESK. The CDR3 region has the DNA TGTGCCAGCAGCCAAAGGCGGGGGGGATCGGGCACTGAAGCTTTCTTT. Its protein is CASSQRRGGSGTEAFF. Filled out from reference TRBV14 and TRBJ1-1, the complete variable domain reads EAGVTQFPSHSVIEKGQTVTLRCDPISGHDNLYWYRRVMGKEIKFLLHFVKESKQDESGMPNNRFLAERTGGTYSTLKVQPAELEDSGVYFCASSQRRGGSGTEAFFGQGTRLTVV.

The chain has TRBV5-6 and TRBJ1-2, with TRBD1 matching 8 bases. The V gene's germline CDR1 is SGHDT and CDR2 YYEEEE. The CDR3 loop spans 14 amino acids. After removal of 3 bases from V and 6 bases from J, the junction contained 7 bases not matched to a gene. This CDR3 is CASSSGQGLDGYTF. CDR3 in DNA: TGTGCCAGCAGCTCCGGACAGGGATTAGATGGCTACACCTTC.

This clone occurred once. The gene calls are TRBV2 and TRBJ1-3; D is undetermined. Trimming pared 0 bases from V and 0 bases from J, leaving 15 bases between. Germline CDR1 and CDR2: SNHLY and FYNNEI. This CDR3 spans 18 amino acids. As DNA, the CDR3 is TGTGCCAGCAGTGAAGCGCTTCTACTCGAGTACTCTGGAAACACCATATATTTT. Amino acids: CASSEALLLEYSGNTIYF.

This sequence joins TRBV7-9 and TRBJ2-1; no firm D call. This CDR3 contains 12 residues. V was clipped by 3 bases and J by 4 bases, with 4 bases between them. Germline V CDR1 and CDR2: SEHNR, FQNEAQ (reference sequence). CDR3 in amino acids: CASSLTYNEQFF. The DNA for the CDR3 is TGTGCCAGCAGCTTGACATACAATGAGCAGTTCTTC.

This sequence joins TRBV30 and TRBJ1-5, with a weak D call TRBD1 (6 bases). This CDR3 spans 13 amino acids. Germline values: CDR1 GTSNPN, CDR2 SVGIG (reference sequence). V was shortened by 5 bases and J by 6 bases, with 14 bases between the two germline ends. The CDR3 coding sequence is TGTGCCTGGGACGGGGGGCAGGGTCAGCCCCAGCATTTT. Its protein is CAWDGGQGQPQHF.

Only one count was recorded for this clone. The chain employs TRBV5-1 and TRBJ2-5, with 14 positions matching TRBD2. The CDR3 length is 18 residues. V gave up 0 bases and J gave up 4 bases; unmatched junction bases: 8. CDR1 and CDR2 from the germline V gene are SGHRS and YFSETQ. The CDR3 reads CASSLVGLAGVVGETQYF. CDR3 bases: TGCGCCAGCAGCTTGGTGGGACTAGCGGGAGTAGTAGGAGAGACCCAGTACTTC. Full variable domain (missing parts from reference TRBV5-1 and TRBJ2-5): KAGVTQTPRYLIKTRGQQVTLSCSPISGHRSVSWYQQTPGQGLQFLFEYFSETQRNKGNFPGRFSGRQFSNSRSEMNVSTLELGDSALYLCASSLVGLAGVVGETQYFGPGTRLLVL.

CDR3 in amino acids: CASSESGGRYNEQFF. Written as DNA, the CDR3 is TGCGCCAGCAGTGAATCGGGCGGGAGGTACAATGAGCAGTTCTTC. The rearrangement joins TRBV10-1 to TRBJ2-1; 8 nucleotides match TRBD2. Per germline, CDR1 WNHNN and CDR2 SYGVQD (reference sequence). This CDR3 spans 15 amino acids. Trimming at V came to 3 bases and at J to 4 bases, leaving 5 bases not matched to a gene.

The chain carries TRBV5-5 and TRBJ1-2, with D maybe TRBD1 (5 bases). The germline gives CDR1 SGHKS, CDR2 YYEKEE (reference sequence). Trimming shortened V by 2 bases and J by 2 bases, and 13 bases separated the two germline ends. The CDR3 spans 15 residues. The chain's CDR3 is CASSLTGLQNYGYTF. CDR3 DNA: TGTGCCAGCAGCTTAACGGGACTCCAGAACTATGGCTACACCTTC.

The chain carries TRBV18 and TRBJ1-1; D gene ambiguous. The V end lost 1 base, the J end lost 1 base, and 7 bases lay between the germline ends. Germline assignment: CDR1 KGHSH and CDR2 LQKENI. The CDR3 covers 14 residues. The CDR3 sequence: CASSPRPRNTEAFF. CDR3 coding DNA: TGTGCCAGCTCACCACGGCCACGGAACACTGAAGCTTTCTTT.

This clone was observed a single time. The CDR3, as DNA: TGTGCCAGCTCACCCCCTTACAGTGGTGGGGAGCAGTACTTC. Its translation: CASSPPYSGGEQYF. V usage is TRBV18 and J usage is TRBJ2-7; D not certain. Trimming cost V 3 bases and J 7 bases, with 16 bases left between them. CDR3 length equals 14 residues. Germline V gives CDR1 KGHSH, CDR2 LQKENI.

This clone was detected only a few times. J is TRBJ1-3 and V is TRBV6-5, with D perhaps TRBD1 (6 bases). The germline gives CDR1 MNHEY, CDR2 SVGAGI. The CDR3 has 13 residues. V was pared by 7 bases and J by 4 bases, with 11 bases between. CDR3: CASTQGRGNTIYF. The CDR3 DNA is TGTGCCAGCACGCAGGGGAGAGGAAACACCATATATTTT.

The chain has TRBV15 and TRBJ2-3; 15 bases line up with TRBD2. The germline V gene has CDR1 LNHNV and CDR2 YYDKDF (reference sequence). Trimming took 1 base from V and 4 from J; bases not matched to a gene: 12. The CDR3 extends over 20 amino acids. The CDR3 region has the DNA TGTGCCACCAGCAGAGCCCCGGGACTAGCGGGGGGAAGTAGCGCAGATACGCAGTATTTT. Amino acids: CATSRAPGLAGGSSADTQYF. The variable domain in full, completed from reference TRBV15 and TRBJ2-3, reads DAMVIQNPRYQVTQFGKPVTLSCSQTLNHNVMYWYQQKSSQAPKLLFHYYDKDFNNEADTPDNFQSRRPNTSFCFLDIRSPGLGDTAMYLCATSRAPGLAGGSSADTQYFGPGTRLTVL.

CDR3 region: CASSSPGLAGTDTQYF. The DNA for the CDR3 is TGTGCCAGCAGCTCACCGGGACTAGCGGGTACAGATACGCAGTATTTT. This chain links TRBV7-9 with TRBJ2-3, with 12 bases fitting TRBD2. CDR3 length: 16 residues. J gave up 3 bases and V 4 bases, and 5 bases lay outside the gene matches. Germline loops: CDR1 SEHNR, CDR2 FQNEAQ (reference sequence). The full variable domain, its missing parts supplied by reference TRBV7-9 and TRBJ2-3, is DTGVSQNPRHKITKRGQNVTFRCDPISEHNRLYWYRQTLGQGPEFLTYFQNEAQLEKSRLLSDRFSAERPKGSFSTLEIQRTEQGDSAMYLCASSSPGLAGTDTQYFGPGTRLTVL.

The chain is built from TRBV5-1 and TRBJ2-1; D is undetermined. The CDR3 consists of 15 residues. From germline, CDR1 is SGHRS and CDR2 YFSETQ. The ends were cut back, 1 base at V and 6 bases at J, with 14 bases in the middle. The CDR3 DNA follows: TGCGCCAGCAGCTTGACTGGTCTCGTATCCAATGAGCAGTTCTTC. Translated, it gives CASSLTGLVSNEQFF.

As to this clone: Other DNA variants within this sample encode the same CDR3. This chain joins TRBV7-9 and TRBJ2-7; 13 bases match TRBD2. The V gene's germline CDR1 is SEHNR and CDR2 FQNEAQ (reference sequence). Trimming at V came to 4 bases and at J to 3 bases, leaving 3 bases not matched to a gene. The CDR3 runs 15 residues. The CDR3 nucleotides are TGTGCCAGCAGCTCCCGGACTAGCGGGAGCTACGAGCAGTACTTC. The encoded protein is CASSSRTSGSYEQYF.

This rearrangement joins TRBV2 to TRBJ2-1; TRBD2 matches at 7 bases. Germline lookup yields CDR1 SNHLY and CDR2 FYNNEI. This CDR3 spans 13 amino acids. Trimming cost V 7 bases and J 7 bases; bases outside gene matches: 7. The chain's CDR3 is CASKHPGRNEQFF. The CDR3 coding sequence is TGTGCCAGCAAACATCCCGGGAGGAATGAGCAGTTCTTC.

This sequence joins TRBV3-1 (or the pseudogene TRBV3-2) and TRBJ2-2; possible D gene TRBD2, 5 bases. Trimming shortened V by 4 bases and J by 6 bases, and 15 bases separated the two germline ends. The CDR3 has 15 amino acids. Germline lookup yields CDR1 LGHDT and CDR2 YNNKEL (reference sequence). The CDR3 is CASSREGLASGELFF. The DNA for the CDR3 is TGTGCCAGCAGCCGCGAAGGTCTAGCCTCCGGGGAGCTGTTTTTT.

This chain links TRBV19 with TRBJ1-2; D call uncertain. CDR3 length: 11 amino acids. The ends were cut back, 7 bases at V and 8 bases at J, with 11 bases in the middle. CDR1 LNHDA and CDR2 SQIVND come from the germline V gene (reference sequence). CDR3 nucleotide sequence: TGTGCCAGTACCTCCGGTTTCGGCTACACCTTC. It is translated as CASTSGFGYTF. The variable domain in full, completed from reference TRBV19 and TRBJ1-2, reads DGGITQSPKYLFRKEGQNVTLSCEQNLNHDAMYWYRQDPGQGLRLIYYSQIVNDFQKGDIAEGYSVSREKKESFPLTVTSAQKNPTAFYLCASTSGFGYTFGSGTRLTVV.

The chain combines TRBV6-5 with TRBJ2-5; the D is unclear. The ends were cut back, 5 bases at V and 1 base at J, with 8 bases in the middle. Germline CDR1 reads MNHEY; CDR2 reads SVGAGI. The CDR3 has 13 residues. The CDR3 DNA follows: TGTGCCAGCAGTAAACAGCCCCAAGAGACCCAGTACTTC. Its translation is CASSKQPQETQYF.

V and J are TRBV20-1 and TRBJ2-7, with TRBD1 matching over 7 bases. Germline assignment: CDR1 DFQATT and CDR2 SNEGSKA (reference sequence). CDR3 length: 11 amino acids. The V gene end was trimmed by 3 bases and the J gene end by 5 bases; junction bases not matched to a gene: 1. CDR3 bases: TGCAGTGCTAGGGGACAGAACGAGCAGTACTTC. Translation gives CSARGQNEQYF.

The chain employs TRBV25-1 and TRBJ1-1, with 9 bases identical to TRBD1. J lost 4 bases, V lost 2 bases, and 5 bases had no gene match. CDR1 and CDR2 from the germline V gene are MGHDK and SYGVNS. The CDR3 is made up of 15 amino acids. Here the CDR3 reads CASSEVGTGSTEAFF. DNA for the CDR3: TGTGCCAGCAGTGAAGTGGGGACAGGGAGCACTGAAGCTTTCTTT.

The chain carries TRBV5-5 and TRBJ2-5, with a tentative D call TRBD1 (5 bases). The CDR3 has 16 residues. Germline V lookup: CDR1 SGHKS, CDR2 YYEKEE (reference sequence). V shed 2 bases and J shed 5 bases, with 19 bases lying between them. The CDR3 spells CASSFMRQFSGETQYF. For the CDR3, the DNA is TGTGCCAGCAGCTTCATGAGACAGTTCTCCGGGGAGACCCAGTACTTC.

This chain connects TRBV12-3 or TRBV12-4 to TRBJ1-2; the match to TRBD1 covers 9 bases. This CDR3 is built from 12 residues. The trim removed 7 bases at V and 8 bases at J, leaving 5 bases unmatched. CDR3 sequence: CASKQGAGGYTF. CDR3 sequence (DNA): TGTGCCAGCAAACAGGGGGCCGGCGGCTACACCTTC.

This clone was seen only once. The rearrangement uses TRBV11-3 and TRBJ1-1, with 7 nucleotides matching TRBD1. This CDR3 is 17 amino acids long. Looked up from germline, CDR1 is SGHNT and CDR2 is YENEEA. The J segment lost 0 bases and the V segment lost 6 bases, leaving 13 bases of the junction unmatched. CDR3 region: CASRSRQGPLMNTEAFF. The DNA of the CDR3 is TGTGCCAGCAGATCTAGACAGGGCCCCCTCATGAACACTGAAGCTTTCTTT.

The rearrangement joins TRBV15 to TRBJ1-3; 9 bases fit TRBD1. The CDR3 is 15 amino acids. Trimming removed 6 bases from V and 1 base from J; junction bases left unmatched: 4. Per germline, CDR1 LNHNV and CDR2 YYDKDF (reference sequence). Here the CDR3 reads CATRGQGLSGNTIYF. The CDR3 DNA sequence: TGTGCCACCAGGGGACAGGGATTATCTGGAAACACCATATATTTT.

This rearrangement joins TRBV29-1 to TRBJ2-7; 9 positions agree with TRBD2. CDR3 length: 17 amino acids. J was trimmed by 2 bases and V by 0 bases; bases with no gene match: 11. CDR1 and CDR2 from the germline V gene are SQVTM and ANQGSEA. In DNA, the CDR3 is TGCAGCGTTGAAGAGCGTTTCGGTGGCGGGAGGGCCTACGAGCAGTACTTC. It translates to CSVEERFGGGRAYEQYF.

The gene calls are TRBV3-1 (or the pseudogene TRBV3-2) and TRBJ2-3, with a weak D call TRBD2 (6 bases). The germline V gene has CDR1 LGHDT and CDR2 YNNKEL (reference sequence). V was shortened by 4 bases and J by 9 bases, with 26 bases between the two germline ends. The CDR3 has 17 amino acids. The CDR3 spells CASSREDSGVRIETQYF. CDR3 nucleotide sequence: TGTGCCAGCAGCCGAGAAGATAGCGGAGTGAGAATCGAAACGCAGTATTTT.

The rearrangement links TRBV21-1 to TRBJ1-4; the D call in the table, TRBD1, was not verified against the DNA. TRBV21-1 is noted as a pseudogene. This CDR3 is 18 amino acids long. The CDR3 bases are TGTGCCAGCAGCAAAAATCTCTTTACAGGGGCAACTAATGAAAAACTGTTTTTT. Translated: CASSKNLFTGATNEKLFF.